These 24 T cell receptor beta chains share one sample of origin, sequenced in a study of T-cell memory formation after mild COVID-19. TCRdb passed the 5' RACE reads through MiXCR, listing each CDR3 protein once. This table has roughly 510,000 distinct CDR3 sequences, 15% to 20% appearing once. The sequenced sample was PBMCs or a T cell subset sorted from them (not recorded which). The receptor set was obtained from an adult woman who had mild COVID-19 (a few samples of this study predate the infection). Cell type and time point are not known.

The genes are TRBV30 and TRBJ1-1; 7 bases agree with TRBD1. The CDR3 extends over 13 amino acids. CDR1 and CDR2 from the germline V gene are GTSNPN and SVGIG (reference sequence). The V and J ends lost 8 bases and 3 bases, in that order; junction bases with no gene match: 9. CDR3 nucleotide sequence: TGTGCCCAAACGACAGGGCTGGACACTGAAGCTTTCTTT. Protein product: CAQTTGLDTEAFF.

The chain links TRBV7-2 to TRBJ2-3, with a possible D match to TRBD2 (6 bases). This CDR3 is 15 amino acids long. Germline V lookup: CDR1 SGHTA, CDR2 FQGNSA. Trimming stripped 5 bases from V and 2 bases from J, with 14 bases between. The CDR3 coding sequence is TGTGCCAGCAGCATAAGGGACTTCCACACAGATACGCAGTATTTT. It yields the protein CASSIRDFHTDTQYF.

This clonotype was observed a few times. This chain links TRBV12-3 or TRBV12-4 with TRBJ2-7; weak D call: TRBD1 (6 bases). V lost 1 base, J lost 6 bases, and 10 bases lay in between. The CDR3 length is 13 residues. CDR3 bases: TGTGCCAGCAGTTTAGGGGGGCGCAGCGAGCAGTACTTC. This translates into CASSLGGRSEQYF.

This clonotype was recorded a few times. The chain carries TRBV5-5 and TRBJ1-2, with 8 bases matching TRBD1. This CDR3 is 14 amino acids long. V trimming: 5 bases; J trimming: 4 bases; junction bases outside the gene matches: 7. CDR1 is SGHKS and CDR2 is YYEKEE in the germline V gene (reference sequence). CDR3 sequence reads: CASSYWQGAYGYTF. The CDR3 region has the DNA TGTGCCAGCAGTTATTGGCAGGGGGCCTATGGCTACACCTTC.

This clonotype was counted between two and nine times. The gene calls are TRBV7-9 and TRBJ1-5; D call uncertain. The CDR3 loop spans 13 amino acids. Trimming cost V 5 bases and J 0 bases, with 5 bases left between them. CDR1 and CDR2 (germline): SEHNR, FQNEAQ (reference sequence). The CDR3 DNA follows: TGTGCCAGCAGCGCTTATAGCAATCAGCCCCAGCATTTT. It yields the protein CASSAYSNQPQHF. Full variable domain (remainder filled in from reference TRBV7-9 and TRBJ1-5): DTGVSQNPRHKITKRGQNVTFRCDPISEHNRLYWYRQTLGQGPEFLTYFQNEAQLEKSRLLSDRFSAERPKGSFSTLEIQRTEQGDSAMYLCASSAYSNQPQHFGDGTRLSIL.

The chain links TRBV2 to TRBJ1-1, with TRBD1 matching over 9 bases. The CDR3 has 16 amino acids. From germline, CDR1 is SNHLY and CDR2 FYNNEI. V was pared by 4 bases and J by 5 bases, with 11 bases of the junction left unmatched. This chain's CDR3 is CASSGPGQGRGTEAFF. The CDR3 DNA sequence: TGTGCCAGCAGTGGACCGGGACAGGGCAGGGGGACTGAAGCTTTCTTT.

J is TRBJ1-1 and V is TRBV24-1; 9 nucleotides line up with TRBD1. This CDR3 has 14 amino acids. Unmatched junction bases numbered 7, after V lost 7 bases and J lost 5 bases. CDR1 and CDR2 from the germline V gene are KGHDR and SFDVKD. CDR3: CATSSDRGRTEAFF. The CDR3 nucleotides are TGTGCCACCAGCTCGGACAGGGGAAGGACTGAAGCTTTCTTT.

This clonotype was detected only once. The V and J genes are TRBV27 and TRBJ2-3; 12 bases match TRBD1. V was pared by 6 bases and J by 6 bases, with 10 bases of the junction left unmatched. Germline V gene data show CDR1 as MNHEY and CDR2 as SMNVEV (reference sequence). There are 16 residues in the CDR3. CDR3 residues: CASRKARDRGLDTQYF. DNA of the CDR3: TGTGCCAGCAGAAAAGCCCGGGACAGGGGGCTTGATACGCAGTATTTT.

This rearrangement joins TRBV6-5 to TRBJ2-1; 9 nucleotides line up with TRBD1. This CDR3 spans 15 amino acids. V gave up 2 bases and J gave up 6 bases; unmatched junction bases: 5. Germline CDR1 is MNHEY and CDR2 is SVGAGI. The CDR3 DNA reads TGTGCCAGCAGTTACGAGGACAGGGGACCCAATGAGCAGTTCTTC. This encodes CASSYEDRGPNEQFF.

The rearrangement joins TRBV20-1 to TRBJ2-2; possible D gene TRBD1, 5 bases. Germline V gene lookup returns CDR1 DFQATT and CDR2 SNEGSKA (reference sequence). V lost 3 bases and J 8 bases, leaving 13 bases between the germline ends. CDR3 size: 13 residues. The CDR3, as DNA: TGCAGTGCTAGGGACACTTCTGGGGGGGAGCTGTTTTTT. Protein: CSARDTSGGELFF.

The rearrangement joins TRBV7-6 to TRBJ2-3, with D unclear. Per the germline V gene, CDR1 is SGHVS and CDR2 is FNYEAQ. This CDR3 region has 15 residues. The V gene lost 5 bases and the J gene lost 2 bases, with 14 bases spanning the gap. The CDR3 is CASSPRTHPTDTQYF. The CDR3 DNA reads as TGTGCCAGCAGCCCCCGTACCCACCCCACAGATACGCAGTATTTT.

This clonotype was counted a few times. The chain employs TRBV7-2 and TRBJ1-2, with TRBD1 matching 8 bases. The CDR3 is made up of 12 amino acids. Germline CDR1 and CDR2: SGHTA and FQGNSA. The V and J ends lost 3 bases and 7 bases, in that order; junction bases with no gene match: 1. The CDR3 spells CASSFDRGGYTF. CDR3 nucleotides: TGTGCCAGCAGCTTCGACAGGGGTGGCTACACCTTC.

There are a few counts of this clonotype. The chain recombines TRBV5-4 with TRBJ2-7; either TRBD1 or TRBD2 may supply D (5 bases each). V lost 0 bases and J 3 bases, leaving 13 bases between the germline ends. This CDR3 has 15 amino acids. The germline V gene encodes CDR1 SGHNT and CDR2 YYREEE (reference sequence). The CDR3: CASSLAERQGYEQYF. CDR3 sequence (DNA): TGTGCCAGCAGCTTGGCCGAGCGGCAGGGCTACGAGCAGTACTTC.

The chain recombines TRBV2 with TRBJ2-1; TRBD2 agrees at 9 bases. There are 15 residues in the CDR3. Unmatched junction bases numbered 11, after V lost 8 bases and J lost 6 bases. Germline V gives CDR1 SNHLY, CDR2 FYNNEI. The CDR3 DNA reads TGTGCCAGCGTCCCTGGGCTAGCGGGACTCAATGAGCAGTTCTTC. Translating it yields CASVPGLAGLNEQFF.

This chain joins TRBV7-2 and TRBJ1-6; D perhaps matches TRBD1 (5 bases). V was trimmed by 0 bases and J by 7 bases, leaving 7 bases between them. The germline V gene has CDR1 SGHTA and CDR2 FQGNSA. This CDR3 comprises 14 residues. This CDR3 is CASSLAGRNSPLHF. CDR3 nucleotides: TGTGCCAGCAGCTTAGCGGGACGCAATTCACCCCTCCACTTT.

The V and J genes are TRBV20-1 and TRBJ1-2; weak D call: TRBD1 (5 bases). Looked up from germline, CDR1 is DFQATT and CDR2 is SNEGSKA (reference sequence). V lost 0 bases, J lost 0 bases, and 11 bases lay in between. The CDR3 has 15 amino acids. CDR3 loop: CSARDRAGTNYGYTF. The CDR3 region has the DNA TGCAGTGCTAGAGATCGCGCAGGGACTAACTATGGCTACACCTTC.

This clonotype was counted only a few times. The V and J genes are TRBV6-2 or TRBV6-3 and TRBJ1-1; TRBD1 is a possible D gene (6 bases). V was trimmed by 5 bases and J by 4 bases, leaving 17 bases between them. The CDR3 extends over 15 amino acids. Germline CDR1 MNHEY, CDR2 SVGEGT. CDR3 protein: CASSPASGEGTEAFF. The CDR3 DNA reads TGTGCCAGCAGTCCTGCTTCAGGGGAAGGCACTGAAGCTTTCTTT.

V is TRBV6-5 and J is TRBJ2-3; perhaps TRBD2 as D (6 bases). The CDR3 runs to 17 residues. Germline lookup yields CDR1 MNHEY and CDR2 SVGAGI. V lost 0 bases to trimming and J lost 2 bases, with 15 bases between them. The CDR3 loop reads CASSYSRTKRYTDTQYF. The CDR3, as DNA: TGTGCCAGCAGTTACTCACGGACTAAACGTTACACAGATACGCAGTATTTT.

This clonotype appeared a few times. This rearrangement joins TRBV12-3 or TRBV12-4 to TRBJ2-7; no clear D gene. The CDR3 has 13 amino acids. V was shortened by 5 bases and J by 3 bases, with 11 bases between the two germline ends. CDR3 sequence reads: CASSQGRNYEQYF. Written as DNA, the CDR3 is TGTGCCAGCAGTCAAGGACGGAACTACGAGCAGTACTTC.

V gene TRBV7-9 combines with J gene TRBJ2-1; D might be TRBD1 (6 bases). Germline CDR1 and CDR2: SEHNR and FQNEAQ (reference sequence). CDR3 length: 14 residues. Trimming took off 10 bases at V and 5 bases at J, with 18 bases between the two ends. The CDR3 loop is CATRSFTGNNEQFF. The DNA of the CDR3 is TGTGCCACCCGCTCCTTCACAGGGAACAATGAGCAGTTCTTC.

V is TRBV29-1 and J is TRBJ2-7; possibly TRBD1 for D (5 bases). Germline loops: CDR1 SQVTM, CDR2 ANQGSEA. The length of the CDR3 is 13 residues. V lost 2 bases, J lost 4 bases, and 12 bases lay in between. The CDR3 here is CSVETAGLYEQYF. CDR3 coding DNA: TGCAGCGTTGAAACCGCAGGGTTATACGAGCAGTACTTC.

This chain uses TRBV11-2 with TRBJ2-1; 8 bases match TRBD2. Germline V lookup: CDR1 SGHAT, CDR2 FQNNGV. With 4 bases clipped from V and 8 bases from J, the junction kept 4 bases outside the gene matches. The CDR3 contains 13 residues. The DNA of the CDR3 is TGTGCCAGCAGCTCCGGACTAGCCGATGAGCAGTTCTTC. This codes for CASSSGLADEQFF.

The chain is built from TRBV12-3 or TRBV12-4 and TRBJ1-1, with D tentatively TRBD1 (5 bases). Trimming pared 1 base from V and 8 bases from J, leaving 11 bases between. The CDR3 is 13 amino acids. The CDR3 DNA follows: TGTGCCAGCAGTTTAGGGGGCCCGGACGAAGCTTTCTTT. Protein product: CASSLGGPDEAFF.

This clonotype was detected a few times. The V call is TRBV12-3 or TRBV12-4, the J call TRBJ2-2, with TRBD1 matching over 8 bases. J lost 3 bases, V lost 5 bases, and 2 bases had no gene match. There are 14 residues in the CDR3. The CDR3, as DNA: TGTGCCAGCAGTGGGACAGGTCACACCGGGGAGCTGTTTTTT. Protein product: CASSGTGHTGELFF.